This entry describes one T cell receptor (beta chain). Its antigen is not known. Sequenced by immunoSEQ multiplex PCR; TCRdb stores in-frame clones only, minus some. This sample has 170,000 or so clones, with 87% found just once. Germline assignment: CDR1 SGHVS and CDR2 FQNEAQ. The CDR3 is made up of 13 amino acids. V shed 5 bases and J shed 3 bases, with 10 bases lying between them. This entry comes from a study of T cell responses to AZD1222 COVID-19 vaccine. Study-level points and caveats: Unmutated variant regions are reportedly the target of nearly half of TCRs that are spike-specific. Vaccine-related CD4 TCRs covered spike, predominating at 160-218 and 743-854. Just a handful of AZD1222 recipients tested seropositive at baseline.

This chain joins TRBV7-8 and TRBJ1-2; D is uncertain. The source material was peripheral blood, sampled on day 0 of AZD1222 vaccination. The TCR originated in an adult in good health. For the CDR3, the DNA is TGTGCCAGCAGCCCCGGGGTCTACTATGGCTACACCTTC. Protein: CASSPGVYYGYTF.